Shown below are 24 T cell receptor beta chains from a single sample sequenced in a study of CD4+ T cells in melanoma (dated by TCRdb to between 2020 and 2023). The protocol used for the library was the immunoSEQ multiplex PCR assay. The clones in this table, taken by TCRdb from immuneACCESS, are in-frame only. Not every clone is retained; where verified, under half of the shortfall comes from an unresolved V gene, and the cause of the rest is unknown. This sample has 15,000 to 20,000 clones in its table, and roughly 80% of those were observed once. Around 5.4% of the sample is taken by the ten largest. Material: cells from a culture (not recorded whether cultured in vitro). Receptor source: a human donor with melanoma.

The chain has TRBV4-2 and TRBJ2-7; D might be TRBD2 (6 bases). CDR1 and CDR2 (germline): LGHNA, YNFKEQ. The length of the CDR3 is 16 residues. Trimming took 0 bases from V and 7 from J, leaving 19 bases between them. The CDR3 nucleotides read TGTGCCAGCAGCCAAGATTGGGGCCCTACCGGGGGTGAGCAGTACTTC. This translates into CASSQDWGPTGGEQYF.

This rearrangement joins TRBV19 to TRBJ1-2; D remains ambiguous. Germline V lookup: CDR1 LNHDA, CDR2 SQIVND (reference sequence). The ends were cut back, 3 bases at V and 10 bases at J, with 15 bases in the middle. This CDR3 is built from 13 residues. The CDR3 sequence: CASSMPSSGDYTF. The CDR3 nucleotides are TGTGCCAGTAGTATGCCCTCTAGTGGGGACTACACCTTC.

The rearrangement links TRBV6-5 to TRBJ1-5; no clear D. The CDR3 has 13 residues. Germline lookup yields CDR1 MNHEY and CDR2 SVGAGI. Trimming left V 6 bases short and J 6 bases short, with 12 bases between. The CDR3 protein is CASSDQAGQPQHF. CDR3 bases: TGTGCCAGCAGCGACCAGGCGGGTCAGCCCCAGCATTTT.

V and J are TRBV11-3 and TRBJ2-2; no clear D. CDR1 SGHNT and CDR2 YENEEA come from the germline V gene. The CDR3 has 16 residues. V was pared by 0 bases and J by 2 bases, with 10 bases between. CDR3: CASSLDGQRNTGELFF. The CDR3 nucleotides read TGTGCCAGCAGCTTAGATGGGCAGAGAAACACCGGGGAGCTGTTTTTT.

The chain couples TRBV18 to TRBJ1-2; 7 bases agree with TRBD1. This CDR3 has 13 residues. The trim removed 6 bases at V and 3 bases at J, leaving 4 bases unmatched. The germline V gene encodes CDR1 KGHSH and CDR2 LQKENI. CDR3 sequence reads: CASSHDRDYGYTF. The CDR3 DNA reads TGTGCCAGCTCCCATGACAGGGACTATGGCTACACCTTC.

This chain joins TRBV7-9 and TRBJ2-1; the match to TRBD2 covers 14 bases. The CDR3 runs 16 residues. V was pared by 5 bases and J by 4 bases, with 4 bases of the junction left unmatched. The germline V gene has CDR1 SEHNR and CDR2 FQNEAQ (reference sequence). The DNA for the CDR3 is TGTGCCAGCAGCCGAGGGACTAGCGGGGGTTACAATGAGCAGTTCTTC. Its protein is CASSRGTSGGYNEQFF.

The rearrangement joins TRBV7-2 to TRBJ2-2, with a possible D match to TRBD1 (5 bases). The ends were cut back, 1 base at V and 2 bases at J, with 11 bases in the middle. This CDR3 contains 16 residues. Looked up from germline, CDR1 is SGHTA and CDR2 is FQGNSA. CDR3 DNA: TGTGCCAGCAGCTTAGTCCACAGGTCTAACACCGGGGAGCTGTTTTTT. Translating it yields CASSLVHRSNTGELFF. Looking up the rest from reference TRBV7-2 and TRBJ2-2 gives the full variable domain: GAGVSQSPSNKVTEKGKDVELRCDPISGHTALYWYRQSLGQGLEFLIYFQGNSAPDKSGLPSDRFSAERTGGSVSTLTIQRTQQEDSAVYLCASSLVHRSNTGELFFGEGSRLTVL.

The chain has TRBV19 and TRBJ1-1; D gene uncertain. Between the trimmed V and J ends, which lost 5 bases and 1 base, there was a span of 8 bases. Germline V gene sequence: CDR1 LNHDA, CDR2 SQIVND (reference sequence). This CDR3 has 13 residues. The CDR3 region has the DNA TGTGCCAGTAGTCTGGTTCAGAACACTGAAGCTTTCTTT. Its protein is CASSLVQNTEAFF.

This clone has just one count. This chain joins TRBV19 and TRBJ1-2, with 9 positions matching TRBD1. The CDR3 is 16 residues long. The trim removed 6 bases at V and 2 bases at J, leaving 10 bases unmatched. The germline V gene has CDR1 LNHDA and CDR2 SQIVND (reference sequence). CDR3 amino acids: CASRPGTGTYNYGYTF. In DNA, the CDR3 is TGTGCCAGTAGGCCCGGGACAGGGACCTACAACTATGGCTACACCTTC.

V is TRBV2 and J is TRBJ1-5; D remains ambiguous. Between the trimmed V and J ends, which lost 3 bases and 3 bases, there was a span of 9 bases. Germline lookup yields CDR1 SNHLY and CDR2 FYNNEI. The CDR3 extends over 14 amino acids. The CDR3 protein is CASSDVTANQPQHF. The CDR3, as DNA: TGTGCCAGCAGTGACGTGACGGCCAATCAGCCCCAGCATTTT.

The chain is built from TRBV7-3 and TRBJ2-2; possibly TRBD1 for D (6 bases). Germline lookup yields CDR1 SGHTA and CDR2 FQGTGA. The V gene lost 5 bases and the J gene lost 6 bases, with 16 bases spanning the gap. The CDR3 covers 15 residues. The CDR3 DNA reads as TGTGCCAGCAGCATCACAGGGTTAGGTGCCGGGGAGCTGTTTTTT. Protein product: CASSITGLGAGELFF.

The chain carries TRBV5-5 and TRBJ2-3; 7 bases line up with TRBD2. CDR3 length: 16 amino acids. With 5 bases clipped from V and 0 bases from J, the junction kept 9 bases outside the gene matches. Germline V gene sequence: CDR1 SGHKS, CDR2 YYEKEE (reference sequence). Here the CDR3 reads CASSTRAGPSTDTQYF. The CDR3, as DNA: TGTGCCAGCAGTACTAGAGCGGGGCCTAGCACAGATACGCAGTATTTT.

The rearrangement uses TRBV5-1 and TRBJ1-3; D not certain. Germline-derived CDR1 and CDR2 are SGHRS and YFSETQ. The germline V and J ends were trimmed by 0 bases and 0 bases, with 13 bases remaining between them. The CDR3 contains 17 residues. The CDR3 DNA is TGCGCCAGCAGCTTGGCGCCGTTTGAAAACTCTGGAAACACCATATATTTT. Translating it yields CASSLAPFENSGNTIYF.

The rearrangement uses TRBV6-6 and TRBJ1-2; TRBD1 is a possible D gene (5 bases). CDR1 and CDR2 (germline): MNHNY, SVGAGI (reference sequence). This CDR3 is built from 15 residues. The ends were cut back, 2 bases at V and 0 bases at J, with 10 bases in the middle. The DNA for the CDR3 is TGTGCCAGCAGTTACGTCGGACACCCTAACTATGGCTACACCTTC. Translating it yields CASSYVGHPNYGYTF.

This clone was observed a few times. This chain connects TRBV7-3 to TRBJ1-2, with 8 bases fitting TRBD1. With 2 bases clipped from V and 13 bases from J, the junction kept 9 bases outside the gene matches. CDR1 SGHTA and CDR2 FQGTGA come from the germline V gene. This CDR3 spans 13 amino acids. The CDR3 protein is CASSLFEGQALTF. CDR3 sequence (DNA): TGTGCCAGCAGCTTATTTGAGGGACAGGCGCTCACCTTC.

This clone was recorded a few times. The chain couples TRBV7-3 to TRBJ2-6, with TRBD1 as a possible D gene (6 bases). This CDR3 region has 15 residues. Germline V gene data show CDR1 as SGHTA and CDR2 as FQGTGA. The germline V and J ends were trimmed by 5 bases and 0 bases, with 8 bases remaining between them. DNA of the CDR3: TGTGCCAGCAGCATGGGGGCCTCTGGGGCCAACGTCCTGACTTTC. It codes for CASSMGASGANVLTF.

V and J are TRBV5-1 and TRBJ2-5; 10 bases are shared with TRBD1. Germline trimming cut 5 bases from V and 1 base from J; bases unmatched to any gene: 5. The V gene's germline CDR1 is SGHRS and CDR2 YFSETQ. The CDR3 contains 15 residues. CDR3: CASSWTGGFQETQYF. CDR3 nucleotide sequence: TGCGCCAGCAGTTGGACAGGGGGATTCCAAGAGACCCAGTACTTC. The variable domain in full, with the rest retrieved from reference TRBV5-1 and TRBJ2-5, is KAGVTQTPRYLIKTRGQQVTLSCSPISGHRSVSWYQQTPGQGLQFLFEYFSETQRNKGNFPGRFSGRQFSNSRSEMNVSTLELGDSALYLCASSWTGGFQETQYFGPGTRLLVL.

This chain connects TRBV5-1 to TRBJ1-2, with a possible D match to TRBD1 (5 bases). The CDR3 has 15 residues. Germline V gives CDR1 SGHRS, CDR2 YFSETQ. V was trimmed by 0 bases and J by 4 bases, leaving 13 bases between them. The CDR3 here is CASSLDPGRGYGYTF. Written as DNA, the CDR3 is TGCGCCAGCAGCTTGGATCCGGGGCGCGGCTATGGCTACACCTTC. The whole variable domain, remainder taken from reference TRBV5-1 and TRBJ1-2, is KAGVTQTPRYLIKTRGQQVTLSCSPISGHRSVSWYQQTPGQGLQFLFEYFSETQRNKGNFPGRFSGRQFSNSRSEMNVSTLELGDSALYLCASSLDPGRGYGYTFGSGTRLTVV.

J is TRBJ1-4 and V is TRBV18, with D unresolved. There are 16 residues in the CDR3. The ends were cut back, 3 bases at V and 0 bases at J, with 11 bases in the middle. Germline V CDR1 and CDR2: KGHSH, LQKENI. CDR3 nucleotide sequence: TGTGCCAGCTCACCCTTCGGCAGTGCAACTAATGAAAAACTGTTTTTT. Translating it yields CASSPFGSATNEKLFF.

The chain combines TRBV10-3 with TRBJ1-1; 7 nucleotides agree with TRBD1. V was pared by 6 bases and J by 5 bases, with 9 bases of the junction left unmatched. Germline-derived CDR1 and CDR2 are ENHRY and SYGVKD. There are 14 residues in the CDR3. The CDR3 DNA is TGTGCCATCAGACAGACAGGGCTGGGGACTGAAGCTTTCTTT. Translation gives CAIRQTGLGTEAFF.

The chain has TRBV2 and TRBJ1-2; no clear D gene. This CDR3 has 13 amino acids. CDR1 is SNHLY and CDR2 is FYNNEI in the germline V gene. Trimming left V 4 bases short and J 7 bases short, with 13 bases between. This CDR3 reads CASSVRGIGGYTF. In DNA, the CDR3 is TGTGCCAGCAGTGTTCGAGGGATCGGTGGCTACACCTTC.

The chain is built from TRBV6-6 and TRBJ2-1, with TRBD1 identical over 9 bases. The ends lost 4 bases at V and 6 bases at J; junction bases unmatched: 4. Germline CDR1 and CDR2: MNHNY and SVGAGI (reference sequence). The CDR3 is made up of 14 amino acids. Here the CDR3 DNA reads TGTGCCAGCAGTTGGGACAGGGTAAGCAATGAGCAGTTCTTC. Protein sequence: CASSWDRVSNEQFF.

V and J are TRBV7-9 and TRBJ2-5; TRBD2 matches 9 bases. Germline CDR1 and CDR2: SEHNR and FQNEAQ (reference sequence). This CDR3 has 15 residues. Unmatched junction bases numbered 6, after V lost 5 bases and J lost 2 bases. The CDR3: CASSILAGLQETQYF. The CDR3 nucleotides are TGTGCCAGCAGCATCCTAGCGGGGCTACAAGAGACCCAGTACTTC.

This clone appeared a single time. The rearrangement uses TRBV2 and TRBJ2-5; no clear D gene. V gave up 3 bases and J gave up 4 bases, with 12 bases separating them. Germline assignment: CDR1 SNHLY and CDR2 FYNNEI. This CDR3 contains 14 residues. The DNA of the CDR3 is TGTGCCAGCAGTGAGAATCAGGTTTCAGAGACCCAGTACTTC. It yields the protein CASSENQVSETQYF.